The subject of this entry is one TCR beta chain. The data stem from a study of blood T cells in healthy people across ages. The CDR3 totals 21 residues. V lost 0 bases, J lost 0 bases, and 24 bases lay in between. Looked up from germline, CDR1 is MNHEY and CDR2 is SVGEGT. For the second PCR, which ran for roughly 6 to 12 cycles, a sample-barcoded 5' primer and a J-beta primer mix were used. Each cDNA was tagged by a template-switch adaptor containing 12 random nucleotides. Paired-end reads containing CDR3 totaled no fewer than 2.5 million for each sample. TCRdb re-called the 5' RACE reads through MiXCR, storing one row per CDR3 protein. The table shows more than 1,400,000 distinct CDR3 sequences, with around 42% occurring only once.

Sequencing was done on a sample of blood. This sequence was found in a woman aged 18 to 35 in good health. This rearrangement joins TRBV6-2 or TRBV6-3 to TRBJ2-4; D not resolved. CDR3 nucleotide sequence: TGTGCCAGCAGTTACTCCTTTCTACTCCGGGCCGTCGATCTAGCCAAAAACATTCAGTACTTC. This codes for CASSYSFLLRAVDLAKNIQYF.